The 14 T cell receptor beta chains listed next were all sequenced from one sample in a study of siplizumab effects on memory and regulatory T cells. The table came from immunoSEQ multiplex PCR; TCRdb's copy has only in-frame clones and leaves some out. The profile shows 100,000 or so clones, 94% of them singletons. The sample taken for sequencing was non-Treg CD4+ T cells sorted from blood. These receptors all stem from a human donor in good health.

This chain uses TRBV5-1 with TRBJ2-1; D unclear. The CDR3 has 11 amino acids. V gave up 0 bases and J gave up 10 bases, with 5 bases separating them. The germline V gene encodes CDR1 SGHRS and CDR2 YFSETQ. The CDR3 spells CASSLESEQFF. The DNA for the CDR3 is TGCGCCAGCAGCTTGGAGTCAGAGCAGTTCTTC.

The chain recombines TRBV6-6 with TRBJ2-3, with D unresolved. Germline values: CDR1 MNHNY, CDR2 SVGAGI (reference sequence). This CDR3 comprises 13 residues. Trimming took 6 bases from V and 0 from J, leaving 7 bases between them. CDR3 nucleotides: TGTGCCAGCAGAGATACTAGCACAGATACGCAGTATTTT. This translates into CASRDTSTDTQYF.

This chain links TRBV10-3 with TRBJ1-1; D may be TRBD1 (5 bases). This CDR3 has 13 amino acids. Germline lookup yields CDR1 ENHRY and CDR2 SYGVKD. The V end lost 11 bases, the J end lost 0 bases, and 13 bases lay between the germline ends. The CDR3 region is CAALTVMNTEAFF. CDR3 DNA sequence: TGTGCCGCCCTGACAGTTATGAACACTGAAGCTTTCTTT.

V and J are TRBV5-5 and TRBJ1-5; D not resolved. V lost 2 bases to trimming and J lost 0 bases, with 9 bases between them. Germline V lookup: CDR1 SGHKS, CDR2 YYEKEE (reference sequence). The length of the CDR3 is 15 residues. CDR3 sequence: CASSFGSGSNQPQHF. The CDR3 bases are TGTGCCAGCAGCTTCGGGTCGGGTAGCAATCAGCCCCAGCATTTT.

The chain has TRBV6-1 and TRBJ1-2; D is undetermined. Trimming stripped 4 bases from V and 0 bases from J, with 12 bases between. From germline, CDR1 is MNHNS and CDR2 SASEGT. The CDR3 loop spans 15 amino acids. The CDR3 region has the DNA TGTGCCAGCAGTGCCTCGGGCGGAGCTAACTATGGCTACACCTTC. It translates to CASSASGGANYGYTF.

The chain joins TRBV6-5 to TRBJ2-1, with D possibly TRBD2 on 6 matching bases. The germline V and J ends were trimmed by 2 bases and 7 bases, with 9 bases remaining between them. The CDR3 length is 13 residues. Germline V gives CDR1 MNHEY, CDR2 SVGAGI. The CDR3 nucleotides read TGTGCCAGCAGTTACCTCCGGGGGAATGAGCAGTTCTTC. It codes for CASSYLRGNEQFF.

The chain joins TRBV5-1 to TRBJ1-3; D is unclear. The length of the CDR3 is 15 residues. V was clipped by 4 bases and J by 0 bases, with 11 bases between them. Per the germline V gene, CDR1 is SGHRS and CDR2 is YFSETQ. CDR3 bases: TGCGCCAGCAGCATAGGAACTAGCTCTGGAAACACCATATATTTT. Translation gives CASSIGTSSGNTIYF.

The chain joins TRBV29-1 to TRBJ1-5; D call uncertain. Germline loops: CDR1 SQVTM, CDR2 ANQGSEA. Trimming pared 4 bases from V and 3 bases from J, leaving 10 bases between. There are 13 residues in the CDR3. CDR3 residues: CSVVWGFNQPQHF. The CDR3, as DNA: TGCAGCGTTGTCTGGGGATTCAATCAGCCCCAGCATTTT.

The gene calls are TRBV5-1 and TRBJ2-1, with 11 bases identical to TRBD2. The length of the CDR3 is 15 residues. Unmatched junction bases numbered 3, after V lost 0 bases and J lost 7 bases. Germline values: CDR1 SGHRS, CDR2 YFSETQ. The CDR3 region has the DNA TGCGCCAGCAGCTTGGTCACTAGCGGGGGAAATGAGCAGTTCTTC. Its translation is CASSLVTSGGNEQFF.

The chain uses TRBV4-2 and TRBJ1-1; no clear D gene. Trimming took off 7 bases at V and 6 bases at J, with 18 bases between the two ends. The CDR3 length is 14 residues. CDR1 and CDR2 from the germline V gene are LGHNA and YNFKEQ. CDR3 amino acids: CASNSDQRVSEAFF. The CDR3, as DNA: TGTGCCAGCAACAGTGACCAAAGGGTTTCTGAAGCTTTCTTT.

The gene calls are TRBV11-2 and TRBJ2-7, with D perhaps being TRBD1 or TRBD2 (6 bases each). The CDR3 loop spans 15 amino acids. Germline CDR1 reads SGHAT; CDR2 reads FQNNGV. Trimming took off 2 bases at V and 2 bases at J, with 13 bases between the two ends. The CDR3 region is CASSLSAGQTYEQYF. The CDR3 nucleotides read TGTGCCAGCAGCTTATCCGCGGGACAAACCTACGAGCAGTACTTC.

The chain recombines TRBV6-1 with TRBJ1-1; D gene ambiguous. Germline CDR1 MNHNS, CDR2 SASEGT. The CDR3 loop spans 14 amino acids. V gave up 0 bases and J gave up 1 base, with 6 bases separating them. The CDR3 loop is CASSEAGWNTEAFF. The CDR3 bases are TGTGCCAGCAGTGAAGCTGGGTGGAACACTGAAGCTTTCTTT.

This clone was recorded only once. The chain employs TRBV5-6 and TRBJ2-7; no firm D call. CDR3 length: 15 residues. V was pared by 4 bases and J by 4 bases, with 18 bases between. The germline CDR1 and CDR2 sequences are SGHDT and YYEEEE. The chain's CDR3 is CASSPPSAPRYEQYF. The CDR3 DNA is TGTGCCAGCAGCCCGCCATCAGCCCCACGGTACGAGCAGTACTTC.

The chain links TRBV5-5 to TRBJ1-1; D is perhaps TRBD1 (6 bases). The V and J ends lost 0 bases and 2 bases respectively, with 8 bases between them. Per germline, CDR1 SGHKS and CDR2 YYEKEE (reference sequence). The CDR3 extends over 14 amino acids. This chain's CDR3 is CASSLGQANTEAFF. Written as DNA, the CDR3 is TGTGCCAGCAGCTTGGGACAGGCCAACACTGAAGCTTTCTTT.